Listed below are T cell receptor beta chains from one sample, sequenced in a study of CD8 T cells in ankylosing spondylitis. TCRdb passed the 5' RACE reads through MiXCR, listing each CDR3 protein once. Among about 24,000 distinct CDR3 sequences listed, around 17% were seen once. The sample comprised blood. Receptor source: a male donor with ankylosing spondylitis or in good health (not recorded which). Both conserved end residues are part of each CDR3. A D gene is named only where the DNA matches it firmly. Not all rows give a size; the values are once, few, many and, for expanded clones, a class.

v_gene	d_gene	abundance	j_gene	CDR3nt	CDR3aa
TRBV29-1	TRBD1	many	TRBJ1-1	TGCAGCGTTGCACAGGGGAGGAACACTGAAGCTTTCTTT	CSVAQGRNTEAFF
TRBV12-3/TRBV12-4	TRBD1	-	TRBJ2-1	TGTGCCAGCAGTGCGACAGGGACCTACAATGAGCAGTTCTTC	CASSATGTYNEQFF
TRBV28	TRBD2	-	TRBJ2-7	TGTGCCAGCAGCCTCTGGGAGGGTGCAGCTTACGAGCAGTACTTC	CASSLWEGAAYEQYF
TRBV20-1	-	many	TRBJ2-7	TGCAGTGCTAGTGTTGACGTAACCTACGAGCAGTACTTC	CSASVDVTYEQYF
TRBV5-6	TRBD1	many	TRBJ2-2	TGTGCCAGCAGCTTGGCCGGACAGGCGAACACCGGGGAGCTGTTTTTT	CASSLAGQANTGELFF
TRBV29-1	TRBD2	many	TRBJ2-1	TGCAGCGTTGACGGTAGCGGGAGGGGACCCTACAATGAGCAGTTCTTC	CSVDGSGRGPYNEQFF
TRBV5-1	TRBD1	-	TRBJ2-1	TGCGCCAGCAGCTTGGCCCAGGGACAGGCGTACAATGAGCAGTTCTTC	CASSLAQGQAYNEQFF
TRBV3-1	-	many	TRBJ2-5	TGTGCCAGCAGCCAAGATATTAGGGCACAAGAGACCCAGTACTTC	CASSQDIRAQETQYF
TRBV7-2	TRBD2	-	TRBJ2-7	TGTGCCAGCAGCTTCGGACTAGCGGAATCTTACGAGCAGTACTTC	CASSFGLAESYEQYF
TRBV21-1	-	once	TRBJ2-5	TGTGCCAGCAGCAAAGAGGGACTAGGCCAGACCCAGTACTTC	CASSKEGLGQTQYF
TRBV6-1	-	-	TRBJ1-1	TGCGCAAGCCAGGGGACGAACACTGAAGCTTTCTTT	CASQGTNTEAFF
TRBV4-3	TRBD2	few	TRBJ2-7	TGCGCCAGCAGCCCGGCTAGCGGTGGGGCGGTGAGTTCCGAGCAGTACTTC	CASSPASGGAVSSEQYF
TRBV28	-	few	TRBJ1-2	TGTGCCAGCACACCGGGTCTCTACTATGGCTACACCTTC	CASTPGLYYGYTF
TRBV6-5	-	-	TRBJ2-1	TGTGCCAGCAGTTATATGAGACAGGACTACAATGAGCAGTTCTTC	CASSYMRQDYNEQFF
TRBV20-1	-	-	TRBJ2-4	TGCAGTGCTAGAGTATCGAGGGCCAAAAACATTCAGTACTTC	CSARVSRAKNIQYF
TRBV2	TRBD1	-	TRBJ2-2	TGTGCCAGCAGCACCGGGACAGCCAGCGGGGAGCTGTTTTTT	CASSTGTASGELFF
TRBV7-3	TRBD2	few	TRBJ2-1	TGTGCCAGCAGCTTAACGGCTAGCGGGGGGTCCTACAATGAGCAGTTCTTC	CASSLTASGGSYNEQFF
TRBV6-6	-	many	TRBJ1-1	TGTGCCAGCAGTTACCGAACTGAAGCTTTCTTT	CASSYRTEAFF
TRBV12-3/TRBV12-4	TRBD2	many	TRBJ2-1	TGTGCCAGCAGTCACCTACCCCCTCTAGCGGGAGGGAATGAGCAGTTCTTC	CASSHLPPLAGGNEQFF
TRBV6-5	-	many	TRBJ2-3	TGTGCCAGCAGTTCCGGGGTGGTGGCAGATACGCAGTATTTT	CASSSGVVADTQYF
TRBV30	-	-	TRBJ1-4	TGTGCCTGGAGTGACCCTTCCTTCTCGAATGAAAAACTGTTTTTT	CAWSDPSFSNEKLFF
TRBV2	-	-	TRBJ2-1	TGTGCCAGCAGTGACTTCGAGACGTGGAGACGGGAGTTCTTC	CASSDFETWRREFF
TRBV7-7	-	-	TRBJ2-5	TGTGCTAGCAGCTTAGGGAGGTCCAGGGACGAGACCCAGTACTTC	CASSLGRSRDETQYF
TRBV18	TRBD2	few	TRBJ2-4	TGTGCCAGCTCAGTTCAAGCGGGAGACGGTGGGAACATTCAGTACTTC	CASSVQAGDGGNIQYF
TRBV11-2	TRBD1	few	TRBJ1-4	TGTGCCAGCAGCTTAGAGACAGGGCCTGGAGAAAAACTGTTTTTT	CASSLETGPGEKLFF
TRBV5-1	-	-	TRBJ2-5	TGCGCCAGCAGCTTGCGGACAGCCCAAGAGACCCAGTACTTC	CASSLRTAQETQYF
TRBV7-3	-	many	TRBJ1-1	TGTGCCAGCAGCTTAACGCTGACCGGTTTAAGGTTCTTT	CASSLTLTGLRFF
TRBV20-1	TRBD2	few	TRBJ2-7	TGCAGTGCTCCCGGGACTAGCGGGAGCAGCAACGAGCAGTACTTC	CSAPGTSGSSNEQYF
TRBV7-2	TRBD2	-	TRBJ2-1	TGTGCCAGCAGCTCTAGCGGGGGGGCAGAGGAGCAGTTCTTC	CASSSSGGAEEQFF
TRBV7-9	-	-	TRBJ2-1	TGTGCCAGCAGCTTTGGAGGAGATGAGCAGTTCTTC	CASSFGGDEQFF
TRBV6-2/TRBV6-3	-	few	TRBJ2-3	TGTGCCAGCAGTTACGTCGCGGGCACAGATACGCAGTATTTT	CASSYVAGTDTQYF
TRBV20-1	-	-	TRBJ1-1	TGCAGTGCTAGAGATGCCAGGGTGAACACTGAAGCTTTCTTT	CSARDARVNTEAFF
TRBV10-3	TRBD2	many	TRBJ2-3	TGTGCCATCAGCCAAGGACTAGCGCTCCCAGATACGCAGTATTTT	CAISQGLALPDTQYF
TRBV20-1	-	many	TRBJ2-1	TGCAGTGCTAGAGATCTTGGGGAGCGGCAGTTCTTC	CSARDLGERQFF
TRBV5-1	TRBD1	many	TRBJ2-3	TGCGCCAGCTCCTCGGGACAGCGCACAGATACGCAGTATTTT	CASSSGQRTDTQYF
TRBV13	-	-	TRBJ1-3	TGTGCCAGCAGCCGCGGCGGGCAGGGAGGAAACACCATATATTTT	CASSRGGQGGNTIYF
TRBV10-3	-	many	TRBJ2-3	TGTGCCATCAGTGGGGCCCAAGATACGCAGTATTTT	CAISGAQDTQYF
TRBV4-3	TRBD1	-	TRBJ2-2	TGCGCCAGCAGCCAAGATGGGACAGGAGCTTTCACCGGGGAGCTGTTTTTT	CASSQDGTGAFTGELFF
TRBV2	-	-	TRBJ2-3	TGTGCCAGTCTTGGGACTCGTAACACAGATACGCAGTATTTT	CASLGTRNTDTQYF
TRBV29-1	TRBD2	few	TRBJ2-3	TGCAGCGTTGAACCAAGACTAGCGGGTAACACAGATACGCAGTATTTT	CSVEPRLAGNTDTQYF
TRBV18	-	-	TRBJ1-1	TGTGCCAGCTCACCGCAGCGTGACGGGCAGGAAGCTTTCTTT	CASSPQRDGQEAFF
TRBV29-1	TRBD1	-	TRBJ2-1	TGCAGCGTTGAGACAGGGGGGCGGCAGTTCTTC	CSVETGGRQFF
TRBV5-1	-	many	TRBJ2-2	TGCGCCAGCAGCTTTTTCCCCCAGCCGGAAACCGGGGAGCTGTTTTTT	CASSFFPQPETGELFF
TRBV12-3/TRBV12-4	-	-	TRBJ2-1	TGTGCCAGCAGTTTAGGTGTGGACGGTGAGCAGTTCTTC	CASSLGVDGEQFF